This TCR beta chain emerged from a study of shared clonotypes between healthy human individuals. Study-level information: Three CD4 naive, three CD4 memory, two CD8 naive and one CD8 memory plate were used per donor.

Produced via immunoSEQ multiplex PCR; TCRdb's table is partial and in-frame only. The sample shows some 2,500,000 clones, over 85% of them seen only once. This CDR3 region has 16 residues. J was trimmed by 0 bases and V by 6 bases; bases with no gene match: 5. The germline gives CDR1 KGHSH, CDR2 LQKENI. Both subsets, CD45RA+ naive and CD45RA-negative memory, were split from the CD4+ cells. What was sequenced was naive CD4+ T cells from PBMCs. Subset indicated: CD45RA+ positively selected. The source of this sequence is a man in his late teens or twenties in good health. Some clones in this sample may be carry-over from other donors' samples. V and J are TRBV18 and TRBJ2-6, with 7 bases aligning to TRBD1. The CDR3 DNA sequence: TGTGCCAGCTCGCAGACAGGGATCTCTGGGGCCAACGTCCTGACTTTC. Amino acid sequence: CASSQTGISGANVLTF.